One and the same sample provided the 25 T cell receptor beta chains below, sequenced in a study of Graves' ophthalmopathy and Graves' hyperthyroidism. Amplified TCR beta CDR3 regions were obtained using RNA transcripts as template. A first-round RT-PCR used HTBI primers, followed by a second-round multiplex PCR. TCRdb passed the multiplex PCR reads through MiXCR, listing each CDR3 protein once. The sample has around 1.1 million distinct CDR3 sequences; 35% to 45% are singletons. The sample consisted of peripheral blood or thyroid tissue (not recorded which). Receptors originate from an adult man with Graves' hyperthyroidism.

This clonotype has a count of ten or more. The rearrangement joins TRBV9 to TRBJ2-3; D not resolved. Trimming cost V 5 bases and J 3 bases, with 10 bases left between them. CDR1 and CDR2 (germline): SGDLS, YYNGEE. The CDR3 has 13 residues. The DNA of the CDR3 is TGTGCCAGCAGAGGGCCCCGGACAGATACGCAGTATTTT. Translating it yields CASRGPRTDTQYF.

This sequence joins TRBV15 and TRBJ1-2; tentatively, D is TRBD1 (5 bases). The V and J ends lost 3 bases and 1 base respectively, with 15 bases between them. The CDR3 loop spans 16 amino acids. Looked up from germline, CDR1 is LNHNV and CDR2 is YYDKDF (reference sequence). The chain's CDR3 is CATSRGVGHHNYGYTF. CDR3 sequence (DNA): TGTGCCACCAGCAGGGGCGTCGGACACCATAACTATGGCTACACCTTC.

The chain is built from TRBV20-1 and TRBJ2-7, with TRBD1 matching over 10 bases. The CDR3 has 12 residues. CDR1 is DFQATT and CDR2 is SNEGSKA in the germline V gene (reference sequence). CDR3 sequence reads: CRPDRGEYEQYF. CDR3 in DNA: TGCAGGCCGGACAGGGGGGAATACGAGCAGTACTTC.

This clonotype has a handful of counts. The chain is built from TRBV6-4 and TRBJ2-2; D remains unclear. CDR1 MRHNA and CDR2 SNTAGT come from the germline V gene. The V and J ends lost 1 base and 5 bases respectively, with 5 bases between them. This CDR3 spans 13 amino acids. CDR3 region: CASSDLETGELFF. The CDR3 coding sequence is TGTGCCAGCAGTGACTTGGAGACCGGGGAGCTGTTTTTT.

Comment on this clonotype: This may arise from a read error, as a much more abundant clone is one base away. The chain couples TRBV7-9 to TRBJ1-4, with D maybe TRBD1 (6 bases). The CDR3 has 16 residues. The germline V and J ends were trimmed by 1 base and 0 bases, with 9 bases remaining between them. From germline, CDR1 is SEHNR and CDR2 FQNEAQ (reference sequence). CDR3 protein: CASSLGTAATNEKLFF. CDR3 coding DNA: TGTGCCAGCAGCTTAGGGACAGCCGCAACTAATGAAAAACTGTTTTTT.

This chain joins TRBV10-2 and TRBJ2-5, with D possibly TRBD1 on 5 matching bases. In germline, CDR1 is WSHSY, CDR2 SAAADI. Trimming removed 3 bases at V and 2 bases at J, with 13 bases between. The CDR3 covers 15 residues. DNA of the CDR3: TGCGCCAGCAGTGACTCCGGGCAGGGACAAGAGACCCAGTACTTC. The encoded protein is CASSDSGQGQETQYF.

This clonotype was recorded at least ten times. The CDR3 DNA reads as TGCGCCAGCAGCAGTGAACTAGCGGCCCAACGGGAGCAGTACTTC. Residues: CASSSELAAQREQYF. The chain links TRBV5-1 to TRBJ2-7; 8 bases are a match to TRBD2. V was clipped by 4 bases and J by 7 bases; unmatched bases: 13. The CDR3 spans 15 residues. Germline CDR1 is SGHRS and CDR2 is YFSETQ.

This chain's CDR3 is CASSILGMRTGELFF. The CDR3 coding sequence is TGTGCCAGTAGTATCTTGGGGATGAGGACCGGGGAGCTGTTTTTT. The chain carries TRBV19 and TRBJ2-2; unclear D gene. The CDR3 is 15 residues long. The V end lost 3 bases, the J end lost 5 bases, and 13 bases lay between the germline ends. Germline-derived CDR1 and CDR2 are LNHDA and SQIVND (reference sequence).

As to this clonotype: Just one base apart from a much larger clone, this may be a read error. The chain employs TRBV7-6 and TRBJ2-5, with unresolved D. The length of the CDR3 is 13 residues. Germline CDR1 reads SGHVS; CDR2 reads FNYEAQ. Trimming left V 4 bases short and J 5 bases short, with 11 bases between. The CDR3 region is CASSSFLRETQYF. For the CDR3, the DNA is TGTGCCAGCAGCTCGTTCCTTCGGGAGACCCAGTACTTC.

With regard to this clonotype: This may be a read error: a much more frequent sequence differs by one nucleotide. This chain connects TRBV25-1 to TRBJ1-5; D gene ambiguous. Between the trimmed V and J ends, which lost 6 bases and 6 bases, there was a span of 12 bases. Germline V gene data show CDR1 as MGHDK and CDR2 as SYGVNS. The CDR3 has 13 amino acids. This CDR3 reads CASSGSTSQPQHF. CDR3 nucleotide sequence: TGTGCCAGCAGCGGATCGACGAGTCAGCCCCAGCATTTT.

The sample holds a few counts of this clonotype. This sequence joins TRBV7-9 and TRBJ2-2; D may be TRBD2 (5 bases). CDR1 SEHNR and CDR2 FQNEAQ come from the germline V gene (reference sequence). CDR3 length equals 14 residues. V gave up 5 bases and J gave up 7 bases, with 14 bases separating them. In DNA, the CDR3 is TGTGCCAGCAGCCCGCGGCCGGGGTTCGGGGAGCTGTTTTTT. Residues: CASSPRPGFGELFF.

This rearrangement joins TRBV29-1 to TRBJ2-2, with D tentatively TRBD2 (6 bases). V lost 0 bases and J lost 2, with 10 bases in between. Germline V gene sequence: CDR1 SQVTM, CDR2 ANQGSEA. The CDR3 has 15 amino acids. CDR3 residues: CSVEEEGGNTGELFF. CDR3 nucleotide sequence: TGCAGCGTTGAAGAGGAGGGCGGAAACACCGGGGAGCTGTTTTTT.

The sample holds a few counts of this clonotype. The J gene is TRBJ2-5, the V gene TRBV5-1; D is possibly TRBD2 (6 bases). Germline V lookup: CDR1 SGHRS, CDR2 YFSETQ. Trimming left V 4 bases short and J 1 base short, with 23 bases between. CDR3 size: 18 residues. The CDR3: CASSRTPLTGLLQETQYF. In DNA, the CDR3 is TGCGCCAGCAGCCGAACCCCTTTGACGGGACTTCTCCAAGAGACCCAGTACTTC.

Many counts were recorded for this clonotype. The chain is built from TRBV5-6 and TRBJ1-1, with D unresolved. Germline values: CDR1 SGHDT, CDR2 YYEEEE. Between the trimmed V and J ends, which lost 4 bases and 1 base, there was a span of 8 bases. The length of the CDR3 is 13 residues. The CDR3 DNA follows: TGTGCCAGCAGCAGGGCGCCGAACACTGAAGCTTTCTTT. This sequence encodes CASSRAPNTEAFF.

This clonotype was counted many times. This rearrangement joins TRBV29-1 to TRBJ2-6; TRBD2 might be the D (6 bases). The V end was cut by 2 bases, the J end by 3 bases, with 14 bases between. CDR1 is SQVTM, CDR2 ANQGSEA, per germline. This CDR3 is built from 16 residues. The CDR3 nucleotides read TGCAGCGTTGAAAGCCCGGGAGCGGGTGGGGCCAACGTCCTGACTTTC. This encodes CSVESPGAGGANVLTF.

The chain combines TRBV7-8 with TRBJ2-7; D uncertain. Germline-derived CDR1 and CDR2 are SGHVS and FQNEAQ. V shed 8 bases and J shed 3 bases, with 14 bases lying between them. The CDR3 totals 13 residues. CDR3 in DNA: TGTGCCAGCTCACCGCGGTGGTTCTACGAGCAGTACTTC. Residues: CASSPRWFYEQYF.

V is TRBV25-1 and J is TRBJ1-2, with D unclear. CDR3 length: 13 residues. Germline V gives CDR1 MGHDK, CDR2 SYGVNS. V lost 0 bases to trimming and J lost 4 bases, with 6 bases between them. The CDR3 nucleotides are TGTGCCAGCAGTGAATACGTTGGCTATGGCTACACCTTC. Its translation is CASSEYVGYGYTF.

Worth noting for this clonotype: It may be a read error: a sequence one base away is much more abundant. This sequence joins TRBV19 and TRBJ1-5; no clear D. Germline CDR1 LNHDA, CDR2 SQIVND (reference sequence). The CDR3 is 14 amino acids. The V gene lost 10 bases and the J gene lost 9 bases, with 22 bases spanning the gap. This chain's CDR3 is CATLSFQPNGPQHF. The DNA of the CDR3 is TGTGCCACCCTGTCCTTTCAGCCCAATGGGCCCCAGCATTTT.

The gene calls are TRBV28 and TRBJ2-7; maybe TRBD1 (7 bases). V was cut by 8 bases and J by 6 bases, with 14 bases left in between. The CDR3 is made up of 12 amino acids. Germline CDR1 MDHEN, CDR2 SYDVKM. The CDR3: CASGGGSGEQYF. Written as DNA, the CDR3 is TGTGCCAGCGGAGGGGGCTCTGGCGAGCAGTACTTC.

V and J are TRBV11-2 and TRBJ1-1, with a possible D match to TRBD1 (5 bases). This CDR3 has 12 amino acids. Germline CDR1 is SGHAT and CDR2 is FQNNGV. V shed 5 bases and J shed 7 bases, with 11 bases lying between them. The CDR3 here is CASSQYRSEAFF. The CDR3 DNA is TGTGCCAGCAGCCAGTACAGGAGTGAAGCTTTCTTT. Full variable domain (outside the CDR3, taken from reference TRBV11-2 and TRBJ1-1): EAGVAQSPRYKIIEKRQSVAFWCNPISGHATLYWYQQILGQGPKLLIQFQNNGVVDDSQLPKDRFSAERLKGVDSTLKIQPAKLEDSAVYLCASSQYRSEAFFGQGTRLTVV.

The chain has TRBV2 and TRBJ2-5; the match to TRBD1 covers 9 bases. Trimming at V came to 3 bases and at J to 2 bases, leaving 7 bases not matched to a gene. This CDR3 is 16 amino acids long. Germline CDR1 is SNHLY and CDR2 is FYNNEI. Written as DNA, the CDR3 is TGTGCCAGCAGTGATATGAACAGGGGGCTTCAAGAGACCCAGTACTTC. This translates into CASSDMNRGLQETQYF.

Many counts were recorded for this clonotype. The chain joins TRBV7-2 to TRBJ2-2; TRBD1 aligns across 7 bases. The V and J ends lost 5 bases and 1 base, in that order; junction bases with no gene match: 1. Germline lookup yields CDR1 SGHTA and CDR2 FQGNSA. The CDR3 extends over 14 amino acids. The CDR3 reads CASSRQGNTGELFF. For the CDR3, the DNA is TGTGCCAGCAGCCGACAGGGGAACACCGGGGAGCTGTTTTTT.

This rearrangement joins TRBV4-2 to TRBJ1-4; 8 positions match TRBD1. CDR3 size: 14 residues. From germline, CDR1 is LGHNA and CDR2 YNFKEQ. Trimming removed 1 base from V and 8 bases from J; junction bases left unmatched: 3. The DNA of the CDR3 is TGTGCCAGCAGCCAAGTACAGGGGGAAGAAAAACTGTTTTTT. Encoded protein: CASSQVQGEEKLFF.

The J gene is TRBJ2-7, the V gene TRBV7-8; 9 bases line up with TRBD2. J gave up 5 bases and V 7 bases, and 6 bases lay outside the gene matches. From germline, CDR1 is SGHVS and CDR2 FQNEAQ. The CDR3 contains 13 residues. The CDR3 region is CASTVGTSHEQYF. The CDR3 DNA reads TGTGCCAGCACCGTCGGGACTAGCCACGAGCAGTACTTC. Full variable domain (missing parts from reference TRBV7-8 and TRBJ2-7): GAGVSQSPRYKVAKRGQDVALRCDPISGHVSLFWYQQALGQGPEFLTYFQNEAQLDKSGLPSDRFFAERPEGSVSTLKIQRTQQEDSAVYLCASTVGTSHEQYFGPGTRLTVT.

The rearrangement joins TRBV5-4 to TRBJ1-4, with 9 bases lining up with TRBD1. CDR3 length: 15 residues. The V and J ends lost 4 bases and 7 bases, in that order; junction bases with no gene match: 8. CDR1 SGHNT and CDR2 YYREEE come from the germline V gene (reference sequence). The CDR3 nucleotides read TGTGCCAGCAGCCCAACAGGGGGCGGTTCTGAAAAACTGTTTTTT. Residues: CASSPTGGGSEKLFF.